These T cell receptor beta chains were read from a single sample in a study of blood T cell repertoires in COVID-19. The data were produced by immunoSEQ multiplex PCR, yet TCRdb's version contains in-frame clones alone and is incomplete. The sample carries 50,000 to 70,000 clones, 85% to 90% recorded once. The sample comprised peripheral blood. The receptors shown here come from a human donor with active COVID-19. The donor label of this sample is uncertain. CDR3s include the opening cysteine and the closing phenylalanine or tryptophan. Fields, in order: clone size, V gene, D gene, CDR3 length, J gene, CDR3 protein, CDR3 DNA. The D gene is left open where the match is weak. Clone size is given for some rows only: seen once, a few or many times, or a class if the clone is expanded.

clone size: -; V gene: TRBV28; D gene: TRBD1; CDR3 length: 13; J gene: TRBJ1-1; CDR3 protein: CASQGALNTEAFF; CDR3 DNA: TGTGCCAGTCAGGGGGCTCTGAACACTGAAGCTTTCTTT
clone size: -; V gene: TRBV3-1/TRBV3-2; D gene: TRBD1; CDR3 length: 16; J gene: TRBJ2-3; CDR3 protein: CASSQQWTGGTDTQYF; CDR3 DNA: TGTGCCAGCAGCCAACAATGGACAGGGGGTACAGATACGCAGTATTTT
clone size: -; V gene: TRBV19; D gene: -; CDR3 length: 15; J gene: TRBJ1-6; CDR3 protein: CASSGGRGSNSPLHF; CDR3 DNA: TGTGCCAGTAGTGGGGGCAGAGGCTCTAATTCACCCCTCCACTTT
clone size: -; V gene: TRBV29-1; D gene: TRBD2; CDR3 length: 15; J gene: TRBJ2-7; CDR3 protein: CSARDGRADLYEQYF; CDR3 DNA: TGCAGCGCTAGGGACGGGAGGGCGGATTTGTACGAGCAGTACTTC
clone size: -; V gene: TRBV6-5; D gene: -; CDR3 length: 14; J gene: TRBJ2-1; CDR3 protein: CASSYSETMTGQFF; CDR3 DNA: TGTGCCAGCAGTTACTCGGAGACTATGACGGGGCAGTTCTTC
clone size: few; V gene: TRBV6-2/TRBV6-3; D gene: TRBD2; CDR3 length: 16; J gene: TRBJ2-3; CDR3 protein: CASSLLAGAGTDTQYF; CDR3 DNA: TGTGCCAGCAGTTTACTAGCGGGGGCCGGAACAGATACGCAGTATTTT
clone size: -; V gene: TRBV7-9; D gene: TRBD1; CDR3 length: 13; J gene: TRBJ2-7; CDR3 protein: CASGRTGPYEQYF; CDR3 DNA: TGTGCCAGCGGGCGGACAGGGCCCTACGAGCAGTACTTC
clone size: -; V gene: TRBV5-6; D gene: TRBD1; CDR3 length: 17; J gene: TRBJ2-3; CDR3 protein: CASSLRVRGQGVDTQYF; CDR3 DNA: TGTGCCAGCAGCTTGAGGGTTAGAGGACAGGGGGTGGATACGCAGTATTTT
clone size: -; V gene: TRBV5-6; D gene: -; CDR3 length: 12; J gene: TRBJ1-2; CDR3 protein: CASATGGLGYTF; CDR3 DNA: TGTGCCAGCGCGACGGGGGGGCTTGGCTACACCTTC
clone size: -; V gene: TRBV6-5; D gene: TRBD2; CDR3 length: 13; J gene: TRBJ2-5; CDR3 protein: CASRGTSSETQYF; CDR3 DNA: TGTGCCAGCAGAGGGACTAGTTCAGAGACCCAGTACTTC
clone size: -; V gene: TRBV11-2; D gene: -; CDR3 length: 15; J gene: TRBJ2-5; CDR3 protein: CASSSETYTEETQYF; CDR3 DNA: TGTGCCAGCAGCTCCGAGACATATACCGAAGAGACCCAGTACTTC
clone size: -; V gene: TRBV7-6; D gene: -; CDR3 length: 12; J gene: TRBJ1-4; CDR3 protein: CASSPYLEKLFF; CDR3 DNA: TGTGCCAGTTCGCCCTACCTCGAAAAACTGTTTTTT
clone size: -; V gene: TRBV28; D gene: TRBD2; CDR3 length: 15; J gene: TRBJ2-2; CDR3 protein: CASRPTSGSTGELFF; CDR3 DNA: TGTGCCAGCAGACCCACTAGCGGCTCAACCGGGGAGCTGTTTTTT
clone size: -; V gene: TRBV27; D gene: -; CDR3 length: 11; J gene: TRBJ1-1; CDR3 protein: CASGQNTEAFF; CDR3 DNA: TGTGCCAGCGGCCAGAACACTGAAGCTTTCTTT
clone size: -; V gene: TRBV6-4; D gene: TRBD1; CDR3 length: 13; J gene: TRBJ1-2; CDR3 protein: CASSERQGSGYTF; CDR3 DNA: TGTGCCAGCAGTGAAAGACAGGGCAGTGGCTACACCTTC
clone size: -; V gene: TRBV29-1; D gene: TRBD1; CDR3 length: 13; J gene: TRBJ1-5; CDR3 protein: CSVGQGLNQPQHF; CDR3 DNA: TGCAGCGTTGGACAGGGACTTAATCAGCCCCAGCATTTT